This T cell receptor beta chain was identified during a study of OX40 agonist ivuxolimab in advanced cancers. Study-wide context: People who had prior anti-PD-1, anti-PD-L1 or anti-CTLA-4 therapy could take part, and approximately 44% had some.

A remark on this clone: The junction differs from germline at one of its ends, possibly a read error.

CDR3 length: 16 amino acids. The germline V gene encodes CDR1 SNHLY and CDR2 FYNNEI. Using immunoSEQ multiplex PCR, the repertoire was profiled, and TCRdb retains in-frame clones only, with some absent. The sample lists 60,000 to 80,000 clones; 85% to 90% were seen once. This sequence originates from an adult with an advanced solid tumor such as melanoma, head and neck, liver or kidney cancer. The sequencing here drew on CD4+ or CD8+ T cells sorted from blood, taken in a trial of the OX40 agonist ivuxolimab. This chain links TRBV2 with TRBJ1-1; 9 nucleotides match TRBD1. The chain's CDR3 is CASSEVKGTGNTGAFF. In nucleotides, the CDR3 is TGTGCCAGCAGTGAAGTAAAAGGGACAGGGAACACTGGAGCTTTCTTT.